This T cell receptor (beta chain) was documented in a study of CD8 T cells in Susac syndrome. Study in general: When their blood was taken, the Susac syndrome patients had either not yet had any therapy, were taking corticosteroids, or were taking intravenous immunoglobulin alone.

Random hexamers primed reverse transcription of about 0.5 to 1 ug RNA. TCRdb recomputed calls from the immunoSEQ multiplex PCR reads with MiXCR, one row per CDR3 protein. The data hold 200,000 to 300,000 distinct CDR3 sequences, with almost 97% observed a single time. This CDR3 comprises 15 residues. Germline loops: CDR1 SEHNR, CDR2 FQNEAQ (reference sequence). Trimming at V came to 0 bases and at J to 10 bases, leaving 8 bases not matched to a gene. The receptor was derived from a human donor with Susac syndrome. V and J are TRBV7-9 and TRBJ2-1; 8 bases are a match to TRBD2. Input material: CD4+ T cells from PBMCs. The CDR3 region is CASSLASGSGREQFF. The DNA for the CDR3 is TGTGCCAGCAGCTTAGCCAGCGGGAGTGGTCGGGAGCAGTTCTTC. Using reference TRBV7-9 and TRBJ2-1 for the parts outside the CDR3, the full variable domain is DTGVSQNPRHKITKRGQNVTFRCDPISEHNRLYWYRQTLGQGPEFLTYFQNEAQLEKSRLLSDRFSAERPKGSFSTLEIQRTEQGDSAMYLCASSLASGSGREQFFGPGTRLTVL.